This T cell receptor (beta chain) comes out of a study of T cell responses to AZD1222 COVID-19 vaccine. Overall study context: Second-dose recipients at about 4 or about 12 weeks were treated as one pooled group. Regarding the study as a whole: Reportedly, close to half of spike-specific TCRs are directed against unmutated variant regions. The donors showed a predominance of white British ancestry and of females, with possible underestimation of clonal diversity. The repertoires were collected only after the peak T cell response.

V was cut by 2 bases and J by 7 bases, with 5 bases left in between. Germline loops: CDR1 MNHNY, CDR2 SVGAGI (reference sequence). CDR3 length: 12 amino acids. Some clones are missing from TCRdb's copy, which holds only in-frame ones; the method was immunoSEQ multiplex PCR. The table lists 200,000 or so clones, approximately 91% of them singletons. About this clone itself: Its antigen is still unknown.

The V call is TRBV6-6, the J call TRBJ2-2, with no clear D. The receptor was derived from an adult in good health. The sequenced sample was peripheral blood, obtained on day 0 of AZD1222 vaccination. The CDR3 protein is CASSYVSGELFF. CDR3 bases: TGTGCCAGCAGTTACGTTAGCGGGGAGCTGTTTTTT.